What follows are 30 T cell receptor beta chains derived from one specimen sequenced in a study of cytomegalovirus exposure and HLA in healthy donors. The PCR contained 60 Vbeta and 13 Jbeta primers. Sequencing used immunoSEQ multiplex PCR; TCRdb keeps in-frame clones, though not all of them. The profile shows about 200,000 clones, about 82% of them singletons. Material: PBMCs. The source of these receptors is a man aged 25 to 40 in good health and CMV-seronegative.

CDR3 loop: CASSQDLGLADGQETQYF. The CDR3 DNA follows: TGCGCCAGCAGCCAAGATCTAGGCCTAGCGGACGGACAAGAGACCCAGTACTTC. The chain links TRBV4-1 to TRBJ2-5, with 7 bases that match TRBD2. The germline V gene encodes CDR1 MGHRA and CDR2 YSYEKL. CDR3 length: 18 amino acids. With 0 bases clipped from V and 2 bases from J, the junction kept 12 bases outside the gene matches.

The chain has TRBV10-2 and TRBJ1-2; D not certain. In germline, CDR1 is WSHSY, CDR2 SAAADI. The CDR3 consists of 15 residues. V was shortened by 6 bases and J by 4 bases, with 18 bases between the two germline ends. In DNA, the CDR3 is TGCGCCAGCAGCCCCGACCCGGCCAGACTCTATGGCTACACCTTC. Amino acid sequence: CASSPDPARLYGYTF.

J is TRBJ1-1 and V is TRBV7-9, with 7 bases lining up with TRBD1. Germline CDR1 reads SEHNR; CDR2 reads FQNEAQ (reference sequence). With V trimmed by 5 bases and J by 3 bases, 6 bases remained unmatched. The CDR3 is made up of 14 amino acids. The CDR3 nucleotides are TGTGCCAGCAGCCCCGGGACAGCTTACACTGAAGCTTTCTTT. As protein: CASSPGTAYTEAFF.

The J gene is TRBJ1-1, the V gene TRBV10-3; 7 positions agree with TRBD1. The CDR3 is 15 amino acids. The germline gives CDR1 ENHRY, CDR2 SYGVKD. The V and J ends lost 6 bases and 2 bases, in that order; junction bases with no gene match: 9. The CDR3 coding sequence is TGTGCCATCAGCGCAGGACAGGCAAAAAACACTGAAGCTTTCTTT. Translation: CAISAGQAKNTEAFF.

The chain recombines TRBV27 with TRBJ2-1, with 8 bases matching TRBD2. V shed 6 bases, J shed 7 bases, and the junction held 8 bases outside the gene matches. CDR3 length: 14 amino acids. Per the germline V gene, CDR1 is MNHEY and CDR2 is SMNVEV (reference sequence). CDR3 DNA sequence: TGTGCCAGCAGCCATGGGGTAGCGGGGAATGAGCAGTTCTTC. Protein: CASSHGVAGNEQFF.

Turning to this clone: At the DNA level, this CDR3 is encoded by other sequences in the same sample as well. The chain has TRBV19 and TRBJ2-7; 9 nucleotides match TRBD2. V lost 8 bases, J lost 4 bases, and 3 bases stayed unmatched. The CDR3 is made up of 12 amino acids. Looked up from germline, CDR1 is LNHDA and CDR2 is SQIVND (reference sequence). The DNA of the CDR3 is TGTGCCAGTTCAAGCGGGGGGTACGAGCAGTACTTC. It is translated as CASSSGGYEQYF.

The rearrangement uses TRBV5-1 and TRBJ2-5; the match to TRBD2 covers 9 bases. The better agreement between TRBJ2-7 and the DNA end casts doubt on the J call. The germline gives CDR1 SGHRS, CDR2 YFSETQ. The CDR3 has 15 amino acids. CDR3 DNA: TGCGCCAGCAGCTTGGCCGCGGGGGGGCCCCACGAGCAGTACTTC. The encoded protein is CASSLAAGGPHEQYF.

This chain joins TRBV28 and TRBJ2-7; no clear D. The V and J ends lost 3 bases and 2 bases respectively, with 11 bases between them. Germline CDR1 reads MDHEN; CDR2 reads SYDVKM. This CDR3 region has 14 residues. The CDR3 bases are TGTGCCAGCAGTTTCGCCGAGCCACCCTACGAGCAGTACTTC. Translation gives CASSFAEPPYEQYF. The full variable domain, in which reference TRBV28 and TRBJ2-7 provide the parts outside the CDR3, is DVKVTQSSRYLVKRTGEKVFLECVQDMDHENMFWYRQDPGLGLRLIYFSYDVKMKEKGDIPEGYSVSREKKERFSLILESASTNQTSMYLCASSFAEPPYEQYFGPGTRLTVT.

This clone was picked up a small number of times. This chain connects TRBV13 to TRBJ2-3; the match to TRBD1 covers 9 bases. V dropped 5 bases and J dropped 4; count of bases not matched to a gene: 10. In germline, CDR1 is PRHDT, CDR2 FYEKMQ (reference sequence). The length of the CDR3 is 16 residues. The CDR3 DNA is TGTGCCAGCAGCGTACTAACAGGGGGCGGTGCAGATACGCAGTATTTT. This sequence encodes CASSVLTGGGADTQYF.

The rearrangement uses TRBV4-1 and TRBJ2-7; 8 positions match TRBD2. V gave up 5 bases and J gave up 2 bases; unmatched junction bases: 5. Looked up from germline, CDR1 is MGHRA and CDR2 is YSYEKL. CDR3 size: 14 residues. The CDR3 region is CASSYSTSAYEQYF. CDR3 bases: TGCGCCAGCAGCTATTCGACTAGCGCCTACGAGCAGTACTTC.

The V gene is TRBV2, the J gene TRBJ2-5; D possibly corresponds to TRBD2 (7 bases). Between the trimmed V and J ends, which lost 2 bases and 2 bases, there was a span of 15 bases. The CDR3 runs 16 residues. Germline lookup yields CDR1 SNHLY and CDR2 FYNNEI. In nucleotides, the CDR3 is TGTGCCAGCAGTGAATGGGGGGGCCAGGGGCAAGAGACCCAGTACTTC. Translation gives CASSEWGGQGQETQYF.

The genes are TRBV19 and TRBJ1-1; D uncertain. V was pared by 4 bases and J by 8 bases, with 11 bases between. Germline V gene lookup returns CDR1 LNHDA and CDR2 SQIVND (reference sequence). CDR3 length: 12 residues. CDR3 amino acids: CASSTPPREAFF. Here the CDR3 DNA reads TGTGCCAGTAGTACCCCCCCGAGGGAAGCTTTCTTT.

The rearrangement links TRBV14 to TRBJ1-1, with a tentative D call TRBD1 (6 bases). The V end was cut by 0 bases, the J end by 0 bases, with 14 bases between. This CDR3 comprises 17 residues. CDR1 and CDR2 from the germline V gene are SGHDN and FVKESK. The CDR3 protein is CASSQEALGQLNTEAFF. The DNA for the CDR3 is TGTGCCAGCAGCCAAGAGGCCCTCGGACAGCTGAACACTGAAGCTTTCTTT.

The rearrangement uses TRBV4-2 and TRBJ2-2; no definite D call. From germline, CDR1 is LGHNA and CDR2 YNFKEQ. This CDR3 is 16 amino acids long. Trimming left V 0 bases short and J 0 bases short, with 8 bases between. The CDR3 protein is CASSQDRVSNTGELFF. The CDR3 DNA reads TGTGCCAGCAGCCAAGATCGGGTGTCGAACACCGGGGAGCTGTTTTTT.

This clone has more than one count but fewer than ten. V is TRBV7-8 and J is TRBJ2-7; tentatively, D is TRBD2 (6 bases). CDR3 length: 15 amino acids. Germline-derived CDR1 and CDR2 are SGHVS and FQNEAQ. V lost 2 bases to trimming and J lost 0 bases, with 11 bases between them. This CDR3 reads CASSLNGGISYEQYF. The CDR3 DNA is TGTGCCAGCAGCTTAAATGGGGGGATCTCCTACGAGCAGTACTTC.

The V and J genes are TRBV6-5 and TRBJ1-6, with 9 bases aligning to TRBD1. The CDR3 extends over 15 amino acids. With V trimmed by 4 bases and J by 10 bases, 8 bases remained unmatched. The V gene's germline CDR1 is MNHEY and CDR2 SVGAGI. CDR3 region: CASSSARDRASPLHF. CDR3 sequence (DNA): TGTGCCAGCAGTTCCGCCAGGGACAGGGCCTCACCCCTCCACTTT.

This sequence joins TRBV7-9 and TRBJ1-1, with TRBD1 matching over 7 bases. The V and J ends lost 1 base and 1 base, in that order; junction bases with no gene match: 3. CDR3 size: 15 residues. Germline V CDR1 and CDR2: SEHNR, FQNEAQ (reference sequence). Here the CDR3 DNA reads TGTGCCAGCAGCTTAGGGCCAGGGGGGAACACTGAAGCTTTCTTT. Translation gives CASSLGPGGNTEAFF.

Remarks on this clone: At one of its ends the junction is not consistent with the germline gene, which may arise from a read error. Other DNA sequences in this sample translate to the same CDR3. The V and J genes are TRBV6-5 and TRBJ2-2; D is possibly TRBD1 (5 bases). CDR3 size: 16 residues. Germline lookup yields CDR1 MNHEY and CDR2 SVGAGI. The DNA of the CDR3 is TGCGCCAGCAGTTACTCGCAGGGCTGGAACACCGGGGAGCTGTTTTTT. Protein: CASSYSQGWNTGELFF.

The chain links TRBV5-4 to TRBJ2-6, with a possible D match to TRBD2 (6 bases). V was clipped by 4 bases and J by 2 bases, with 16 bases between them. Germline-derived CDR1 and CDR2 are SGHNT and YYREEE (reference sequence). This CDR3 region has 17 residues. This chain's CDR3 is CASSQPGAGTGANVLTF. CDR3 in DNA: TGTGCCAGCAGCCAACCCGGGGCGGGGACTGGGGCCAACGTCCTGACTTTC.

This clone was seen just once. The rearrangement links TRBV18 to TRBJ1-4, with 7 positions matching TRBD1. The CDR3 runs 13 residues. J was trimmed by 7 bases and V by 6 bases; bases with no gene match: 5. Germline-derived CDR1 and CDR2 are KGHSH and LQKENI. The CDR3 region is CASSGTALEKLFF. CDR3 nucleotide sequence: TGTGCCAGCTCCGGGACAGCCCTTGAAAAACTGTTTTTT.

The gene calls are TRBV28 and TRBJ1-2; 9 positions match TRBD1. The CDR3 sequence is 15 residues long. V dropped 5 bases and J dropped 2; count of bases not matched to a gene: 6. Per germline, CDR1 MDHEN and CDR2 SYDVKM. The CDR3 spells CASSRPGTGNYGYTF. Here the CDR3 DNA reads TGTGCCAGCAGTCGCCCCGGGACAGGGAACTATGGCTACACCTTC.

In its sample, this clone was seen once. V gene TRBV6-4 combines with J gene TRBJ2-3; the D gene is possibly TRBD1 (6 bases). V lost 10 bases and J lost 1, with 15 bases in between. This CDR3 is built from 14 residues. Germline assignment: CDR1 MRHNA and CDR2 SNTAGT. The CDR3 loop reads CATTEAGGTDTQYF. In DNA form, the CDR3 reads TGTGCCACCACTGAGGCAGGGGGCACAGATACGCAGTATTTT.

The chain has TRBV19 and TRBJ1-4; D unresolved. Germline V gene data show CDR1 as LNHDA and CDR2 as SQIVND (reference sequence). The CDR3 has 13 residues. V dropped 3 bases and J dropped 11 bases, with 13 bases sitting between them. Here the CDR3 reads CASSISLMRKLFF. The CDR3 nucleotides are TGTGCCAGTAGTATTTCTCTGATGAGGAAACTGTTTTTT.

This rearrangement joins TRBV9 to TRBJ2-1; D is unresolved. Germline values: CDR1 SGDLS, CDR2 YYNGEE. The CDR3 consists of 14 residues. Trimming stripped 0 bases from V and 6 bases from J, with 10 bases between. Written as DNA, the CDR3 is TGTGCCAGCAGCGTAGCACGGGTAAGCAATGAGCAGTTCTTC. Amino acid sequence: CASSVARVSNEQFF.

The V call is TRBV6-1, the J call TRBJ2-5; TRBD2 is a possible D gene (6 bases). The CDR3 runs 16 residues. V was cut by 0 bases and J by 2 bases, with 13 bases left in between. Germline CDR1 is MNHNS and CDR2 is SASEGT. The CDR3 loop reads CASSEARPGGQETQYF. The CDR3 nucleotides are TGTGCCAGCAGTGAAGCGCGGCCCGGGGGACAAGAGACCCAGTACTTC.

The chain links TRBV28 to TRBJ1-1; 7 bases align to TRBD1. The CDR3 sequence is 14 residues long. Per germline, CDR1 MDHEN and CDR2 SYDVKM. The V segment lost 8 bases and the J segment 1 base; nucleotides outside the gene matches: 7. CDR3 loop: CASPPTGRNTEAFF. The CDR3 DNA sequence: TGTGCCAGCCCCCCGACAGGGAGGAACACTGAAGCTTTCTTT. Full variable domain (remainder filled in from reference TRBV28 and TRBJ1-1): DVKVTQSSRYLVKRTGEKVFLECVQDMDHENMFWYRQDPGLGLRLIYFSYDVKMKEKGDIPEGYSVSREKKERFSLILESASTNQTSMYLCASPPTGRNTEAFFGQGTRLTVV.

This chain connects TRBV7-9 to TRBJ2-1; perhaps TRBD1 as D (6 bases). Trimming took off 5 bases at V and 3 bases at J, with 20 bases between the two ends. This CDR3 has 17 amino acids. Per germline, CDR1 SEHNR and CDR2 FQNEAQ (reference sequence). The CDR3 DNA reads TGTGCCAGCAGCGTTGCAGGCCGGGACAAAGACTACAATGAGCAGTTCTTC. Translated, it gives CASSVAGRDKDYNEQFF.

This chain connects TRBV15 to TRBJ1-1, with 9 bases that match TRBD1. V gave up 5 bases and J gave up 0 bases; unmatched junction bases: 4. Germline V CDR1 and CDR2: LNHNV, YYDKDF (reference sequence). CDR3 length equals 15 residues. The CDR3 nucleotides are TGTGCCACCAGCCCTCACAGGGGGCTGAACACTGAAGCTTTCTTT. It is translated as CATSPHRGLNTEAFF.

This clone was picked up one time. CDR3 coding DNA: TGTGCCACCACCGGCATAGGAGGGAAAGAGACCCAGTACTTC. Translating it yields CATTGIGGKETQYF. This chain connects TRBV6-6 to TRBJ2-5, with D perhaps TRBD2 (6 bases). The CDR3 contains 14 residues. Trimming shortened V by 10 bases and J by 3 bases, and 18 bases separated the two germline ends. CDR1 is MNHNY and CDR2 is SVGAGI in the germline V gene (reference sequence).

V usage is TRBV6-1 and J usage is TRBJ1-6; 8 nucleotides agree with TRBD1. The V gene's germline CDR1 is MNHNS and CDR2 SASEGT. Unmatched junction bases numbered 1, after V lost 6 bases and J lost 9 bases. The CDR3 length is 12 residues. The chain's CDR3 is CASRQGGSPLHF. CDR3 coding DNA: TGTGCCAGCAGACAGGGGGGTTCACCCCTCCACTTT.